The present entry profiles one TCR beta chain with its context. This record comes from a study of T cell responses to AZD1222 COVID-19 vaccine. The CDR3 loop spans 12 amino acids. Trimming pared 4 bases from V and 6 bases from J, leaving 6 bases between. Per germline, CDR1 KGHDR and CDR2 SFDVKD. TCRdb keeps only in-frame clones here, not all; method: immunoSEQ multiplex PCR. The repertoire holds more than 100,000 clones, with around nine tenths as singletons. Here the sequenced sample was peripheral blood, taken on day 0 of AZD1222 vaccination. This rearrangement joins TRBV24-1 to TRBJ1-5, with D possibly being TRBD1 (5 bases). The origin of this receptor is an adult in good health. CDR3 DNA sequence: TGTGCCACCAGTGACGGGGCTCAGCCCCAGCATTTT. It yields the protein CATSDGAQPQHF.